Shown below are 9 T cell receptor beta chains from a single sample sequenced in a study of blood T cell repertoires in COVID-19. Method: immunoSEQ multiplex PCR; TCRdb's copy keeps in-frame clones and lacks some. This table has 100,000 or so clones, around 86% appearing once. The sequenced sample consisted of peripheral blood. The receptors come from a man aged 50 or older with active or convalescent COVID-19.

This sequence joins TRBV4-3 and TRBJ2-6; possibly TRBD1 for D (6 bases). V was clipped by 1 base and J by 0 bases, with 13 bases between them. The CDR3 contains 18 residues. CDR1 is LGHNA, CDR2 YSLEER, per germline. In DNA form, the CDR3 reads TGCGCCAGCAGCCAAGGGACAGTGGGGAGCTCTGGGGCCAACGTCCTGACTTTC. Translating gives CASSQGTVGSSGANVLTF.

CDR3 nucleotides: TGTGCCAGCAGTTATCTGGGACAGGGAAGAAACATTCAGTACTTC. This codes for CASSYLGQGRNIQYF. The V and J genes are TRBV6-6 and TRBJ2-4; 9 bases match TRBD1. Trimming took 3 bases from V and 6 from J; bases not matched to a gene: 6. Germline V CDR1 and CDR2: MNHNY, SVGAGI (reference sequence). The CDR3 has 15 amino acids.

V usage is TRBV11-3 and J usage is TRBJ1-1, with a possible D match to TRBD1 (5 bases). CDR1 and CDR2 (germline): SGHNT, YENEEA. Trimming pared 0 bases from V and 10 bases from J, leaving 24 bases between. The CDR3 runs 17 residues. The chain's CDR3 is CASSLDFPPPEGPPAFF. The CDR3 nucleotides read TGTGCCAGCAGCTTAGATTTTCCCCCCCCGGAGGGGCCACCAGCTTTCTTT.

V and J are TRBV15 and TRBJ2-5, with D possibly TRBD1 on 5 matching bases. Germline V gene lookup returns CDR1 LNHNV and CDR2 YYDKDF (reference sequence). The V end lost 0 bases, the J end lost 5 bases, and 10 bases lay between the germline ends. The CDR3 runs to 14 residues. As DNA, the CDR3 is TGTGCCACCAGCAGAGATCAGGGCGTGGAGACCCAGTACTTC. This encodes CATSRDQGVETQYF. Complete variable domain (other parts from reference TRBV15 and TRBJ2-5): DAMVIQNPRYQVTQFGKPVTLSCSQTLNHNVMYWYQQKSSQAPKLLFHYYDKDFNNEADTPDNFQSRRPNTSFCFLDIRSPGLGDTAMYLCATSRDQGVETQYFGPGTRLLVL.

This rearrangement joins TRBV19 to TRBJ1-3; 10 bases map to TRBD1. Germline lookup yields CDR1 LNHDA and CDR2 SQIVND (reference sequence). The CDR3 spans 17 residues. V gave up 5 bases and J gave up 4 bases; unmatched junction bases: 11. The CDR3 DNA is TGTGCCAGTAGTCTCACATCGGGACAGGGGCCCGGAAACACCATATATTTT. It yields the protein CASSLTSGQGPGNTIYF.

The chain uses TRBV19 and TRBJ1-3; D possibly corresponds to TRBD1 (6 bases). The CDR3 has 15 residues. V lost 5 bases and J 0 bases, leaving 11 bases between the germline ends. CDR1 LNHDA and CDR2 SQIVND come from the germline V gene (reference sequence). CDR3 DNA: TGTGCCAGTAGTCTTGACAGGTTCTCTGGAAACACCATATATTTT. It specifies CASSLDRFSGNTIYF.

This clone was recorded once. This CDR3 is also generated by other DNA sequences in the sample. The genes are TRBV6-5 and TRBJ2-1, with D perhaps TRBD2 (5 bases). V lost 4 bases and J 10 bases, leaving 11 bases between the germline ends. Germline-derived CDR1 and CDR2 are MNHEY and SVGAGI. This CDR3 contains 12 residues. The chain's CDR3 is CASSSLGGEQFF. In DNA, the CDR3 is TGTGCCAGCAGTTCCCTCGGCGGGGAGCAGTTCTTC.

The DNA for the CDR3 is TGTGCCAGCAGTGAAGCGTACACCTCTGGAAACACCATATATTTT. Translated: CASSEAYTSGNTIYF. V and J are TRBV6-1 and TRBJ1-3; no clear D gene. The germline V gene has CDR1 MNHNS and CDR2 SASEGT. Trimming left V 0 bases short and J 0 bases short, with 6 bases between. The CDR3 covers 15 residues.

The chain employs TRBV6-1 and TRBJ1-2; 10 bases are a match to TRBD1. Per the germline V gene, CDR1 is MNHNS and CDR2 is SASEGT. Germline trimming cut 4 bases from V and 2 bases from J; bases unmatched to any gene: 7. The CDR3 spans 16 residues. In DNA form, the CDR3 reads TGTGCCAGCAGTGGGACAGGGGGGTTCTCCAACTATGGCTACACCTTC. It yields the protein CASSGTGGFSNYGYTF.